A selection of T cell receptor beta chains follows, all from one sample in a study of radiotherapy plus CTLA-4 blockade in lung cancer. TCRdb keeps only in-frame clones here, not all; method: immunoSEQ multiplex PCR. The sample shows tens of thousands of clones, roughly 86% of them seen only once. The material was peripheral blood, obtained from a patient treated with radiotherapy plus ipilimumab. These receptors all come from a human donor with non-small cell lung cancer who had stable disease on radiotherapy plus ipilimumab. Both conserved end residues are part of each CDR3. The D gene is left open where the match is weak. Part of the rows lack a size; the others show once, few, many or a class for expanded clones.

V,D,size,J,CDR3,DNA
TRBV7-9,TRBD1,NA,TRBJ1-1,CASSPTGTGSTEAFF,TGTGCCAGCAGCCCAACCGGGACAGGGAGCACTGAAGCTTTCTTT
TRBV9,TRBD2,NA,TRBJ2-1,CASSSPTSGRGGEQFF,TGTGCCAGCAGCTCCCCGACTAGCGGGAGGGGAGGTGAGCAGTTCTTC
TRBV2,NA,NA,TRBJ2-5,CASTRRAIQETQYF,TGTGCCAGCACTCGACGGGCCATCCAAGAGACCCAGTACTTC
TRBV27,NA,NA,TRBJ2-1,CASSRYYTGTEQFF,TGTGCCAGCAGCCGATATTACACAGGGACAGAGCAGTTCTTC
TRBV4-2,NA,NA,TRBJ2-6,CASSQGGRVVGANVLTF,TGTGCCAGCAGCCAAGGGGGTCGGGTGGTTGGGGCCAACGTCCTGACTTTC
TRBV28,NA,NA,TRBJ2-7,CASSFNYEQYF,TGTGCCAGCAGTTTTAACTACGAGCAGTACTTC
TRBV6-1,NA,NA,TRBJ2-5,CASKRRKLDQETQYF,TGTGCCAGCAAGAGACGGAAATTAGACCAAGAGACCCAGTACTTC
TRBV18,NA,NA,TRBJ1-5,CASSPLGVGQPQHF,TGTGCCAGCTCACCGTTGGGGGTGGGTCAGCCCCAGCATTTT
TRBV1,NA,NA,TRBJ2-7,CTSSQDRDRGHEQYF,TGCACCAGCAGCCAAGATCGGGACAGGGGCCACGAGCAGTACTTC
TRBV6-5,TRBD1,NA,TRBJ2-3,CASSYRTGVGTDTQYF,TGTGCCAGCAGTTACCGGACAGGGGTTGGCACAGATACGCAGTATTTT
TRBV7-2,TRBD2,NA,TRBJ2-1,CASSYGLAGASYNEQFF,TGTGCCAGCAGCTATGGACTAGCGGGGGCCTCCTACAATGAGCAGTTCTTC
TRBV4-2,NA,NA,TRBJ2-5,CASSPRPGEYGTQYF,TGTGCCAGCAGCCCACGACCAGGGGAATACGGGACCCAGTACTTC
TRBV6-4,NA,NA,TRBJ2-7,CASRDYEQYF,TGTGCCAGCAGAGACTACGAGCAGTACTTC
TRBV27,NA,NA,TRBJ1-5,CASSFIGGGYQPQHF,TGTGCCAGCAGCTTCATCGGGGGTGGATATCAGCCCCAGCATTTT
TRBV5-1,NA,NA,TRBJ1-5,CASSPRRGWDTRTINQPQHF,TGCGCCAGCAGCCCCCGGAGGGGATGGGACACCCGAACCATAAATCAGCCCCAGCATTTT
TRBV7-6,NA,NA,TRBJ2-7,CASSSQGGGYEQYF,TGTGCCAGCAGCTCCCAGGGGGGTGGCTACGAGCAGTACTTC
TRBV9,NA,few,TRBJ2-7,CASSVGGRSSYEQYF,TGTGCCAGCAGCGTGGGGGGAAGGAGCTCCTACGAGCAGTACTTC
TRBV6-1,NA,NA,TRBJ2-7,CASRETYPPYEQYF,TGTGCCAGCAGAGAGACATACCCTCCCTACGAGCAGTACTTC
TRBV10-3,NA,NA,TRBJ1-6,CAISQDYNSPLHF,TGTGCCATCAGCCAGGACTATAATTCACCCCTCCACTTT
TRBV7-6,NA,few,TRBJ1-6,CASSLASGVNSPLHF,TGTGCCAGCAGCTTAGCGTCAGGGGTCAATTCACCCCTCCACTTT
TRBV30,TRBD2,NA,TRBJ2-3,CAWSVGGLGDTQYF,TGTGCCTGGAGTGTAGGGGGACTAGGGGATACGCAGTATTTT
TRBV6-6,NA,once,TRBJ1-5,CASSYPSPLGNQPQHF,TGTGCCAGCAGTTACCCCTCGCCCTTGGGCAATCAGCCCCAGCATTTT